This is a list of T cell receptor beta chains from one sample in a study of T-cell memory formation after mild COVID-19. From the 5' RACE reads, TCRdb called clonotypes with MiXCR, one entry per CDR3 protein. The sample lists more than 250,000 distinct CDR3 sequences, more than 15% occurring once. Sequencing was done on a sample of PBMCs or a T cell subset sorted from them (not recorded which). The receptors shown here come from a man between 18 and 35 years old who had mild COVID-19 (a few samples of this study predate the infection). Cell type and time point are not known. CDR3s include the opening cysteine and the closing phenylalanine or tryptophan. A D gene is named only where the DNA matches it firmly. Part of the rows lack a size; the others show once, few, many or a class for expanded clones.

abundance,j_gene,v_gene,d_gene,CDR3nt,CDR3aa
few,TRBJ2-2,TRBV4-1,TRBD1,TGCGCCAGCAGAAAAGGGACAGGGGACACCGGGGAGCTGTTTTTT,CASRKGTGDTGELFF
.,TRBJ2-3,TRBV4-2,TRBD2,TGTGCCAGCAGCCAAGATATCCACCGGAGGGCGGGGGGCCGCACAGATACGCAGTATTTT,CASSQDIHRRAGGRTDTQYF
.,TRBJ2-2,TRBV20-1,TRBD2,TGCAGTGCTAGGCCACCCCCGGGGGGCACCGGGGAGCTGTTTTTT,CSARPPPGGTGELFF
many,TRBJ1-5,TRBV3-1,.,TGTGCCAGCAGCCAGGGGCACGCGGCGGACAGAAATCAGCCCCAGCATTTT,CASSQGHAADRNQPQHF
.,TRBJ1-2,TRBV4-3,.,TGCGCCAGCAGCCAAGAATCGGCGGGATTTGACTATGGCTACACCTTC,CASSQESAGFDYGYTF
.,TRBJ2-3,TRBV7-2,TRBD2,TGTGCCAGCAGCAAACGGACTAGCGGGGGCACAGATACGCAGTATTTT,CASSKRTSGGTDTQYF
.,TRBJ2-2,TRBV10-1,TRBD2,TGCGCCAGCAGTGCTAGCGGGGGGCCCACCGGGGAGCTGTTTTTT,CASSASGGPTGELFF
few,TRBJ2-1,TRBV5-1,.,TGCGCCAGCGGGTCGGGGTTCGGGTACAATGAGCAGTTCTTC,CASGSGFGYNEQFF
few,TRBJ1-5,TRBV12-3/TRBV12-4,TRBD1,TGTGCCAGCAGTCCGGAGACAGGGTATCAGCCCCAGCATTTT,CASSPETGYQPQHF
.,TRBJ2-5,TRBV15,TRBD1,TGTGCCACCCAAACTGACGACAGGGGGTACCAAGAGACCCAGTACTTC,CATQTDDRGYQETQYF
.,TRBJ2-6,TRBV10-2,.,TGCGCCAGCAGTGAGTCTTTGTCTGGGGCCAACGTCCTGACTTTC,CASSESLSGANVLTF
.,TRBJ1-6,TRBV5-6,.,TGTGCCAGCATCTTGGGCGACGGTGCACCCCTCCACTTT,CASILGDGAPLHF
few,TRBJ2-5,TRBV23-1,.,TGCGCCAGCAGTCAAACCGGGGGGCGTTGGTCACAGGAGACCCAGTACTTC,CASSQTGGRWSQETQYF
.,TRBJ1-2,TRBV28,.,TGTGCCAGCGGTCCTTTCTATGGCTACACCTTC,CASGPFYGYTF
.,TRBJ2-5,TRBV4-3,TRBD2,TGCGCCAGCAGCCAGGGACTAGCGGGGGGGATAGAGACCCAGTACTTC,CASSQGLAGGIETQYF
.,TRBJ1-3,TRBV21-1,.,TGTGCCAGCACCCTCGAGGGGGGCGGCTCTGGAAACACCATATATTTT,CASTLEGGGSGNTIYF
few,TRBJ2-7,TRBV7-2,.,TGTGCCACCGTGCAGGGCTTTAGCTCCTACGAGCAGTACTTC,CATVQGFSSYEQYF
few,TRBJ1-5,TRBV4-1,TRBD1,TGCGCCAGCAGCCAAGGAGGAGGGGGCTATCAGCCCCAGCATTTT,CASSQGGGGYQPQHF
.,TRBJ2-2,TRBV18,TRBD1,TGTGCCAGCTCACGCGACAGGGATTCAGAGCTGTTTTTT,CASSRDRDSELFF
few,TRBJ1-2,TRBV9,.,TGTGCCAGCAGCGTGGGGGGCGGCTACACCTTC,CASSVGGGYTF
few,TRBJ2-3,TRBV4-1,.,TGCGCCAGCAGCCAAGAGGGCCAGGGGATGGATACGCAGTATTTT,CASSQEGQGMDTQYF
few,TRBJ1-1,TRBV29-1,.,TGCAGCGAGAAACCCGGGACCCGAGTAGAAGCTTTCTTT,CSEKPGTRVEAFF
few,TRBJ2-1,TRBV7-2,TRBD1,TGTGCCAGCAGCCCCAAGGGGGCTCCTATGGATGAGCAGTTCTTC,CASSPKGAPMDEQFF
.,TRBJ1-4,TRBV6-1,.,TGTGCCAGCAATCGGTCGGGACGGATTAATGAAAAACTGTTTTTT,CASNRSGRINEKLFF
few,TRBJ2-3,TRBV7-9,TRBD2,TGTGCCAGCAGCTTCCTGACTAGCGGGGGGCCAGATACGCAGTATTTT,CASSFLTSGGPDTQYF
.,TRBJ1-6,TRBV6-5,.,TGTGCCAGCAGTTACAGCCCCTACGGGGGAGCCCATAATTCACCCCTCCACTTT,CASSYSPYGGAHNSPLHF
many,TRBJ1-2,TRBV5-1,.,TGCGCCAGCAGCGCCGACCCGACCTCCGGGTTAAGCTATGGCTACACCTTC,CASSADPTSGLSYGYTF
many,TRBJ2-4,TRBV4-1,TRBD2,TGCGCCAGCAGCGGCCTAGCGGGGGGACTAGCCAAAAACATTCAGTACTTC,CASSGLAGGLAKNIQYF
few,TRBJ1-6,TRBV4-1,.,TGCGCCAGCAGCCAAGAAAGATTGTCACCCCTCCACTTT,CASSQERLSPLHF
few,TRBJ2-3,TRBV29-1,.,TGCAGCGGCAGTAGAGGGGATACGCAGTATTTT,CSGSRGDTQYF
.,TRBJ2-1,TRBV5-3,.,TGTGCCGGCATACGGCCGGGGGGCCACAATGAGCAGTTCTTC,CAGIRPGGHNEQFF
few,TRBJ1-1,TRBV7-2,.,TGTGCCAGCAGCTTCAGGGGAGGTATGAACACTGAAGCTTTCTTT,CASSFRGGMNTEAFF
few,TRBJ2-1,TRBV7-9,TRBD2,TGTGCCAGCAGCTTAGCCCTAGCGGGGGAGCACAATGAGCAGTTCTTC,CASSLALAGEHNEQFF
once,TRBJ1-4,TRBV27,TRBD1,TGTGCCAGCAGTATGGACAGGGGGCTAACAAAACTGTTTTTT,CASSMDRGLTKLFF
.,TRBJ1-1,TRBV6-4,.,TGTGCCAGCAGTGACGCACAGACCGTCAACACTGAAGCTTTCTTT,CASSDAQTVNTEAFF
few,TRBJ2-5,TRBV6-6,.,TGTGCCAGCAGTTACACAGGGACTGCAGAGACCCAGTACTTC,CASSYTGTAETQYF
.,TRBJ2-5,TRBV12-3/TRBV12-4,TRBD2,TGTGCCAGCACCCTAGGTCCGGGGGGAGGGGAGACCCAGTACTTC,CASTLGPGGGETQYF
.,TRBJ1-2,TRBV20-1,.,TGCAGTGCTCGCTTTTTAGATGGCTACACCTTC,CSARFLDGYTF
few,TRBJ2-5,TRBV7-2,.,TGTGCCAGCAGCTTCGGGTATCAAGAGACCCAGTACTTC,CASSFGYQETQYF
.,TRBJ1-2,TRBV9,.,TGTGCCAGCAGCGCCCACAGGGTAGCTAACTATGGCTACACCTTC,CASSAHRVANYGYTF
.,TRBJ1-1,TRBV7-9,.,TGTGCCAGCAGCTTCAGGGGCCCTGAAGCTTTCTTT,CASSFRGPEAFF
few,TRBJ1-2,TRBV7-8,.,TGTGCCAGCAGCTTTAAGAAAGCTAACTATGGCTACACCTTC,CASSFKKANYGYTF
few,TRBJ1-1,TRBV28,TRBD1,TGTGCCAGCAGCAAACAGGGGGCCCCTGAAGCTTTCTTT,CASSKQGAPEAFF
.,TRBJ2-1,TRBV2,TRBD2,TGTGCCAGCACCCAACTAGCGAATGAGCAGTTCTTC,CASTQLANEQFF
.,TRBJ1-4,TRBV5-1,TRBD1,TGCGCCAGCAGCTTGGTTAGCAGGGGGCAGACTAATGAAAAACTGTTTTTT,CASSLVSRGQTNEKLFF
.,TRBJ2-7,TRBV28,.,TGTGCCAGCAGTTTAGATCCAGCGAACTCCTACGAGCAGTACTTC,CASSLDPANSYEQYF
.,TRBJ2-7,TRBV5-1,TRBD2,TGCGCCAGCAGCTCTCCGGGACTAGCGGCCTACGAGCAGTACTTC,CASSSPGLAAYEQYF
few,TRBJ1-2,TRBV6-5,.,TGTGCCAGCAGTCGGGACACCTACTATGGCTACACCTTC,CASSRDTYYGYTF
.,TRBJ2-7,TRBV11-2,.,TGTGCCAGCAGCTTTAAAGTGTTGGGTGGCAGTCTCCCCTACGAGCAGTACTTC,CASSFKVLGGSLPYEQYF
many,TRBJ1-1,TRBV20-1,.,TGCAGTGCTCCTAGATTGGGGCGCTGGGATACTGAAGCTTTCTTT,CSAPRLGRWDTEAFF
.,TRBJ2-5,TRBV5-1,TRBD2,TGCGCCAGCTCCCACGGTTATATGGGAGGGGAGACCCAGTACTTC,CASSHGYMGGETQYF